This T cell receptor beta chain was observed in a study of shared clonotypes between healthy human individuals (dated by TCRdb to the early 2020s). About the investigation overall: A couple of women and three men aged 18 to 49 years were included in the cohort. For each donor, three plates each were used for CD4 naive and CD4 memory, two plates were used for CD8 naive, and one plate was used for CD8 memory. The study deeply sequenced blood TCR repertoires of five healthy adults to estimate repertoire size and the extent of clonotype sharing between individuals. Different laboratories and diverse techniques were used to prepare libraries and sequence TCR repertoires, to increase sequencing depth and limit assay-specific biases. Leukapheresis yielded between about 0.85 and 10 billion PBMCs per donor.

CDR1 and CDR2 are read off the germline V gene (reference sequence) as LNHDA and SQIVND. Its CDR3 holds 12 amino acids, cysteine through phenylalanine. Kept here is only the CDR3 DNA, which spans 36 bases and is read in frame from base 1. V loses 7 bases, J loses 2 bases, and the germline ends lie 8 bases apart. What the authors observed across the whole study: Pairwise subsampling led to the expectation that sequencing depth would affect the degree of clonotype sharing among donors. When four donors were compared, the shared fraction of clonotypes was around 4.6% for naive CD4, 3.5% to 4% for naive CD8, 2.3% for memory CD4, and roughly 0.4% for memory CD8. Compared with non-shared clonotypes, the clonotypes found in all four sorted-subset donors had higher generation probabilities. Rarefaction of sorted-subset datasets indicated incomplete sequencing despite the large sequencing depth. Sampling was restricted to blood, and TCR repertoires in tissues likely differ from the TCR repertoires found in blood. Estimated clonotype richness was generally larger for naive than for memory subsets. The genetic and exposure-history diversity represented was limited by the small number of donors.

For the CD8 naive samples, CD45RO-negative cells were positively selected for CCR7, yielding a CD45RA+CCR7+ population from which TemRA cells were excluded. Donors were healthy HIV-negative adults with no recently reported acute infections or vaccinations. Every donor was a Caucasian adult residing in Nashville, Tennessee, USA. Blood was collected by leukapheresis, and PBMCs were isolated by Ficoll-Histopaque density gradient centrifugation and then cryopreserved in liquid nitrogen vapor phase. Analytical flow cytometry was used to check the purity and quantity of every magnetically sorted T cell population. From each sorted fraction, genomic DNA was isolated and quantified by UV absorbance on a Nanodrop 2000c. Using the deep immunoSEQ assay, multiplex PCR amplified TCR CDR3 regions from genomic DNA. Extracted genomic DNA from each cell subset was distributed evenly across all wells of several immunoSEQ 96-well plates, and each plate was treated as a replicate. For sorted subsets, 150 to 250 ng genomic DNA, equal to 25,000 to 35,000 T cell genomes, was loaded into each replicate PCR. Purified libraries were measured with a Qubit 3.0 fluorometer, size-checked on a Bioanalyzer 2100, and measured again with the KAPA Library Quantification kit. Every immunoSEQ 96-well plate was sequenced on a dedicated single-read 150-cycle Illumina NextSeq 550 flow cell. On the study's bioinformatics: Because only junctional sequences without quality scores were contained in the immunoSEQ output, filtering matching that applied to full-length reads could not be performed. To assign V/J genes and CDR3, sequences were annotated against IMGT germline references using PyIR, a Python wrapper for IgBLAST v1.9. Reads with weak V/J assignments (E-value above 1e-6), missing CDR3, stop codons, out-of-frame junctions, or ambiguous translated residues were removed. V3J clonotypes were defined by identical inferred V gene, J gene, and CDR3 amino acid sequence. To compute the percentage overlap between repertoires, the number of shared unique clonotypes was divided by the size of the smaller repertoire. Repertoire richness was assessed with RTK rarefaction, the Chao1 estimator, and Recon v2.1 estimates of unobserved clonotypes. OLGA was used to compute generation probabilities for all TCRbeta clonotypes that the gDNA method yielded from a few donors. In its TCRdb copy, this immuneACCESS table keeps in-frame sequences only and misses some clones. Where compared with another copy, unresolved V genes explain less than half of these, and the others have no known cause. The V and J calls and clone size are taken from that table; D and trimming were inferred from the DNA. Counted in this sample were more than 600,000 clones; about 90% of them appeared once. More than 20% of the sample is in the top ten clones.

Of note for this clone: Its antigen is currently not known. No qualities accompany the bases; no much larger clone lies one base away.

The specimen sequenced was naive CD8+ T cells sorted from blood. This specimen's cell subset or site label, per the study, means: CD45RA+CCR7+. The V gene is TRBV19 and the J gene is TRBJ1-2; TRBD1 is a weak D gene call, 6 bases matching. The sequence was obtained from a young man in good health. The CDR3 here reads CASTDRNYGYTF. The nucleotides read TGTGCCAGTACAGACAGGAACTATGGCTACACCTTC.